This T cell receptor (beta chain) was observed in a study of cytomegalovirus exposure and HLA in healthy donors. Study-wide points: A classifier reportedly called cytomegalovirus status with high sensitivity and specificity.

Primers: 60 Vbeta forward and 13 Jbeta reverse. Clones were sequenced by immunoSEQ multiplex PCR, and TCRdb holds only the in-frame ones, with some missing. The sample holds 180,000 or so clones; 75% to 90% are singletons and the top ten take 9.3%. V trimming: 5 bases; J trimming: 4 bases; junction bases outside the gene matches: 7. CDR3 length equals 17 residues. Germline CDR1 reads WNHNN; CDR2 reads SYGVQD (reference sequence). On this clone itself: As yet, its antigen is unknown.

The TCR originated in a man aged 18 to 29 in good health and CMV-seropositive. The V call is TRBV10-1, the J call TRBJ2-1, with 14 bases lining up with TRBD2. Sequenced input: PBMCs. In nucleotides, the CDR3 is TGCGCCAGCAGTAGCCAGCGACTAGCGGGGGGGTACAATGAGCAGTTCTTC. It is translated as CASSSQRLAGGYNEQFF.